Included here is one T cell receptor beta chain sequence, with context. The antigen is unknown. This entry is derived from a study of beta chain features in type 1 diabetes. Reverse transcribing all isolated RNA meant expressed TCRB transcripts were sequenced. Only in-frame clones appear in the TCRdb table, and some are missing; sequencing was by immunoSEQ multiplex PCR. Altogether 95,000 to 150,000 clones are present, about a sixth being singletons, with the ten largest covering 2.3%. The germline V gene encodes CDR1 LGHNA and CDR2 YNFKEQ. The CDR3 spans 14 residues. V was trimmed by 0 bases and J by 9 bases, leaving 14 bases between them. Notes on the study in general: Shortening of TCRB CDR3s, moderate but significant, appeared in all four CD4+ subsets of Type 1 diabetes patients. Cells that show high TCR expression could be over-represented by cDNA sequencing.

Isolation of CD4+ naive, central memory, regulatory and stem cell-like memory cells was achieved by sorting via CD45RO/CCR7/CD25/CD127/CD95/CD27. Input material: central memory CD4+ T cells from blood. The rearrangement links TRBV4-2 to TRBJ2-5, with a possible D match to TRBD2 (5 bases). This clonotype was obtained from a man aged 30 to 45 with type 1 diabetes. CDR3 coding DNA: TGTGCCAGCAGCCAAGATGACTTATCGAGGGCCCAGTACTTC. Its protein is CASSQDDLSRAQYF.